This T cell receptor beta chain was identified during a study of blood T cell repertoires in COVID-19 (dated by TCRdb to about 2020). About the study as a whole: Samples from collaborators originated in the United States, Italy and Spain and spanned both the acute and convalescent phases of COVID-19. The dataset comprised deeply sampled blood TCRbeta repertoires from subjects exposed to, actively infected with, or recovered from COVID-19. Where HLA class I and class II types were available, the types were taken from metadata supplied by the sample provider, not from assay-based typing. The prospective study material was composed of cDNA or gDNA derived from T cells, B-cell-depleted T cells, or PBMCs. Samples came from the ongoing ImmuneRACE study (first 160 participants) plus 1,254 subjects from 6 global collaborators. The sample metadata nearly always contained a de-identified subject ID, COVID-19 status, age in years and sex. The repertoires were made available in a free public database intended to serve as a resource for research on the immune response to SARS-CoV-2. Points the paper makes about the study in general: Clinical and demographic metadata were provided uncurated, with the amount varying by source and participant.

The germline V gene sets CDR1 to MDHEN and CDR2 to SYDVKM. The CDR3 contains 14 residues, cysteine and phenylalanine counted. Of the read, only the CDR3 DNA is kept; its 42 bases are in frame from base 1. The V end gives up 8 bases and the J end 8 bases, leaving 8 bases in the junction not matched to a gene. The immunoSEQ Assay, a bias-controlled multiplex PCR, was used to amplify TCRbeta CDR3 regions from genomic DNA. In the authors' own workflow: Nucleated cell counts per sample were estimated from amplification of reference gene primers within the assay. Sequence reads were collapsed and filtered to measure the absolute abundance of every unique TCRbeta CDR3 rearrangement. For each sample, productive Simpson clonality was calculated as the square root of Simpson's diversity index over productive rearrangements. TCRdb holds this immuneACCESS table with in-frame rearrangements only. Some clones are missing; in checked studies, unresolved V genes explain under half, and the rest has no known cause. That table is the source of V, J and clone size, and D and trimming were worked out from the DNA. This sample is represented by 250,000 to 350,000 clones; approximately 85% of them were singletons. Jointly, the top ten make up roughly 0.94% of the sample.

One collaborating source in Seattle enrolled patients while the patients were actively infected and followed the patients over time throughout the course of disease. The collaborating institutions used their own protocols to collect whole blood in K2EDTA tubes. For TCRbeta analysis, collaborators shipped samples as frozen whole blood, isolated PBMCs, or DNA extracted from either of those sample types. A word on this clone: The antigen it binds to is not known. The record has no base qualities; no much larger clone is one base away.

The chain is made from TRBV28 and TRBJ1-4, and 10 junction bases match TRBD1. Sequenced: peripheral blood. This receptor was identified in a human donor with COVID-19, enrolled during active disease. The donor label of this sample is uncertain. The DNA sequence is TGTGCCAGCCGGACCGGGACAGGGGTGGAAAAACTGTTTTTT. This yields the protein CASRTGTGVEKLFF.